This paragraph covers one TCR beta chain sequence. The antigen is not known. Assay: immunoSEQ multiplex PCR; the TCRdb copy retains only in-frame clones and omits some. The sample has more than 60,000 clones, about 87% seen once. The data are from a study of OX40 agonist ivuxolimab in advanced cancers. About the research overall: Three partial responders included one hepatocellular carcinoma patient and two cutaneous melanoma patients.

Notes on the study in general: The specificity for antigen of the expanded peripheral T cells was not determined.

CDR3 length: 16 residues. V dropped 1 base and J dropped 0 bases, with 11 bases sitting between them. Per germline, CDR1 LNHNV and CDR2 YYDKDF (reference sequence). The chain recombines TRBV15 with TRBJ2-3; the D call may be TRBD1 or TRBD2 (5 bases each). The input for sequencing was CD4+ or CD8+ T cells sorted from blood, taken in a trial of the OX40 agonist ivuxolimab. The receptor was derived from an adult with an advanced solid tumor such as melanoma, head and neck, liver or kidney cancer. The CDR3 nucleotides read TGTGCCACCAGCAGAGGAGGGGTCGCTAGCACAGATACGCAGTATTTT. It specifies CATSRGGVASTDTQYF.